Detailed here is one T cell receptor (beta chain). Antigen: not known. The CDR3 spans 14 residues. V lost 8 bases to trimming and J lost 6 bases, with 18 bases between them. Germline CDR1 is SNHLY and CDR2 is FYNNEI. These data come from a study of graft-versus-host responses after intestinal transplantation. Study at large: Transplants were multivisceral, liver-intestinal, or isolated intestinal. All recipients got anti-thymocyte globulin induction, then tacrolimus and steroids for approximately 3 years. Study-wide results and caveats: Where graft-donor T cell macrochimerism was present, patients had high graft-versus-host to host-versus-graft clonal ratios in allografts. GvH clones turned up in recipient marrow; some had shown up first in ileum or blood.

Profiled with immunoSEQ multiplex PCR; TCRdb holds only in-frame clones, not every one. The table lists tens of thousands of clones, 89% of them singletons, with roughly 5% in the top ten. The V call is TRBV2, the J call TRBJ2-3; no reliable D call. Material: PBMCs, obtained around 68 days after intestinal transplantation. This clonotype was sampled from a human patient who received an intestinal transplant, so some T cells may come from the graft donor. CDR3 sequence: CASGDPINGDTQYF. CDR3 nucleotides: TGTGCCAGCGGGGATCCGATTAATGGGGATACGCAGTATTTT.